The clone carrying this T cell receptor beta chain has a handful of counts. Its specificity is unknown. The source of the sample is a study of vaccination and CD4 T cells after COVID-19. Study-level information: Convalescent participants consisted of six males and four females, two being Hispanic. Cultures that served as controls received a CEFX pool, an HIV-1 Nef pool, or no peptide.

Scientists ran DNA taken from cultured CD4+ T cells through the Oncomine TCR Beta short-read assay for sequencing. Each CDR3 protein gets one entry after TCRdb re-called the PCR reads with MiXCR. The sample consists of 9,500 to 10,000 distinct CDR3 sequences, 45% of them appearing once. Treatment here: approximately 9-day PBMC culture with coronavirus spike peptide pools or control peptides (ViraFEST assay). The authors swapped half the medium for fresh IL-2 medium on days 3 and 7. General study results and limits: Convalescent patients were relatively few, and early post-infection timepoints were missing.

CDR3 size: 15 residues. The specimen was CD4+ T cells from blood, cultured in vitro. The TCR comes from a human donor who had recovered from COVID-19. The rearrangement links TRBV21-1 to TRBJ1-2; TRBD1 was called by the table and not checked on the DNA. TRBV21-1 is deemed a pseudogene. For the CDR3, the DNA is TGTGCCAGCAGCAAAGCGGCCCCGGCCCACTATGGCTACACCTTC. Protein product: CASSKAAPAHYGYTF.